This is a list of T cell receptor beta chains from one sample in a study of technical replicates of blood from a handful of donors. Profiling relied on immunoSEQ multiplex PCR, and the TCRdb table lists in-frame clones only, not all of them. This repertoire shows around 75,000 clones, around nine tenths found once; its top ten account for approximately 0.28%. The sequencing input was T cells isolated from PBMCs. Source of these receptors: a human donor in good health. CDR3s include the opening cysteine and the closing phenylalanine or tryptophan. The D gene is left open where the match is weak. Clone size, where shown, is once, few, many, or a class for clones that have expanded.

D,size,J,V,CDR3,DNA
TRBD2,.,TRBJ2-5,TRBV20-1,CSTSGRETQYF,TGCAGTACGAGCGGGAGGGAGACCCAGTACTTC
TRBD1,.,TRBJ1-2,TRBV7-9,CASSTGQEGLANYGYTF,TGTGCCAGCAGCACTGGACAGGAGGGCCTAGCTAACTATGGCTACACCTTC
.,.,TRBJ2-2,TRBV7-9,CASSPMGGLVTGELFF,TGTGCCAGCAGCCCTATGGGGGGGCTGGTCACCGGGGAGCTGTTTTTT
.,.,TRBJ1-1,TRBV19,CASSDPPKGEHEAFF,TGTGCCAGTAGTGACCCCCCGAAGGGGGAACACGAAGCTTTCTTT
TRBD1,.,TRBJ2-5,TRBV28,CASRQGRTQYF,TGTGCCAGTCGACAGGGTAGGACCCAGTACTTC
.,.,TRBJ2-5,TRBV5-8,CASSLGTVLRETQYF,TGTGCCAGCAGCTTGGGGACAGTCCTGAGGGAGACCCAGTACTTC
TRBD2,.,TRBJ2-2,TRBV10-3,CAISVDLETSGRVVAGELFF,TGTGCCATCAGTGTGGATCTGGAGACTAGCGGGAGAGTCGTGGCCGGGGAGCTGTTTTTT
TRBD1,.,TRBJ1-5,TRBV10-3,CAISEGTGLYSNQPQHF,TGTGCCATCAGTGAAGGGACAGGGCTATATAGCAATCAGCCCCAGCATTTT
.,.,TRBJ2-1,TRBV4-2,CASSLNPGKSYNEQFF,TGTGCCAGCAGCTTAAACCCCGGGAAGAGTTACAATGAGCAGTTCTTC
.,.,TRBJ2-5,TRBV5-1,CASSQLGTGSAGETQYF,TGCGCCAGCAGCCAGTTAGGTACAGGGAGCGCCGGAGAGACCCAGTACTTC
TRBD2,few,TRBJ2-3,TRBV7-2,CASSPYSGRASSDTQYF,TGTGCCAGCAGCCCTTATAGCGGGAGGGCCTCATCGGATACGCAGTATTTT
.,.,TRBJ1-5,TRBV28,CASSDQPQHF,TGTGCCAGCAGCGATCAGCCCCAGCATTTT
.,.,TRBJ2-3,TRBV6-1,CASSERQAPGADTQYF,TGTGCCAGCAGTGAGAGACAGGCCCCGGGCGCAGATACGCAGTATTTT
TRBD1,.,TRBJ1-1,TRBV6-1,CASSGQGMNTEAFF,TGTGCCAGCAGTGGACAGGGGATGAACACTGAAGCTTTCTTT
.,.,TRBJ2-1,TRBV7-2,CASSKHFDSNSYNEQFF,TGTGCCAGCAGCAAACATTTTGACTCGAACTCCTACAATGAGCAGTTCTTC
TRBD2,once,TRBJ2-5,TRBV5-1,CASSWGAGAETQYF,TGCGCCAGCAGCTGGGGAGCGGGAGCAGAGACCCAGTACTTC
.,.,TRBJ1-1,TRBV7-9,CASSLTGNTEAFF,TGTGCCAGCAGCTTAACGGGGAACACTGAAGCTTTCTTT
TRBD1,once,TRBJ2-1,TRBV6-5,CASSYASGQGREQFF,TGTGCCAGCAGTTACGCCTCGGGACAGGGACGTGAGCAGTTCTTC
.,.,TRBJ2-7,TRBV5-6,CASSSHDSRSYEQYF,TGTGCCAGCAGCTCCCACGACTCCAGATCCTACGAGCAGTACTTC
.,once,TRBJ2-2,TRBV9,CASRPGESDTGELFF,TGTGCCAGCAGGCCCGGGGAATCGGACACCGGGGAGCTGTTTTTT
TRBD2,.,TRBJ2-7,TRBV9,CASRRAGDREQYF,TGTGCCAGCAGACGAGCGGGAGATCGCGAGCAGTACTTC
.,.,TRBJ1-4,TRBV2,CASSEEQGRDEKLFF,TGTGCCAGCAGTGAAGAGCAGGGCAGAGATGAAAAACTGTTTTTT
.,.,TRBJ1-6,TRBV5-4,CASSLGGEGISPLHF,TGTGCCAGCAGCTTGGGGGGGGAAGGGATTTCACCCCTCCACTTT